In this sample, the clone carrying this T cell receptor beta chain turned up once. This entry comes from a study of shared clonotypes between healthy human individuals. Genomic DNA came from around 84 million PBMCs in unsorted samples. The assay used deep level. Each unsorted PBMC replicate got 300 ng genomic DNA, roughly 30,000 genomes. Sequencing used immunoSEQ multiplex PCR; TCRdb keeps in-frame clones, though not all of them. The sample has fewer than 600,000 clones; about four fifths are singletons. V gave up 1 base and J gave up 6 bases, with 13 bases separating them. The CDR3 loop spans 15 amino acids. Germline V gene sequence: CDR1 SGHAT, CDR2 FQNNGV.

Sequencing was performed on PBMCs. The genes are TRBV11-2 and TRBJ2-1; D is unresolved. This receptor was identified in a woman between 35 and 50 years old in good health. Some clones in this sample may be carry-over from other donors' samples. CDR3 protein: CASSLGRPPFNEQFF. CDR3 nucleotide sequence: TGTGCCAGCAGCTTAGGCAGGCCTCCCTTCAATGAGCAGTTCTTC. Filled out from reference TRBV11-2 and TRBJ2-1, the complete variable domain reads EAGVAQSPRYKIIEKRQSVAFWCNPISGHATLYWYQQILGQGPKLLIQFQNNGVVDDSQLPKDRFSAERLKGVDSTLKIQPAKLEDSAVYLCASSLGRPPFNEQFFGPGTRLTVL.